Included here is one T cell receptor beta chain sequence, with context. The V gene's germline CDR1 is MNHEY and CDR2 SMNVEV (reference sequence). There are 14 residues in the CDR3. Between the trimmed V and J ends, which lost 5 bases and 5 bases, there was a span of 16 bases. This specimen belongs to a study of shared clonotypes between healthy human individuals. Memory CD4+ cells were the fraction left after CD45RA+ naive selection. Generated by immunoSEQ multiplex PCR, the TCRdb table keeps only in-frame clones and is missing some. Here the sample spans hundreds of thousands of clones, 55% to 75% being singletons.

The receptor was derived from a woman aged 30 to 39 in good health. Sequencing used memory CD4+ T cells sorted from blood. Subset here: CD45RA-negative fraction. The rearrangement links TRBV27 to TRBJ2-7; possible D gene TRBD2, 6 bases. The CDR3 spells CASSHRRREDEQYF. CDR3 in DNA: TGTGCCAGCAGTCACAGAAGGAGGGAGGACGAGCAGTACTTC.